The rows below give T cell receptor beta chains drawn from one sample of a study of Tregs in tolerant kidney transplant recipients. Assay used: immunoSEQ multiplex PCR; TCRdb lists only in-frame clones, some missing. The sample has about 52,000 clones, approximately 91% seen once. The material was CD8+ T cells from blood (PBMCs), obtained 24 months after the transplant. The receptors originated from a human patient who received a combined kidney and bone marrow transplant. Some T cells may originate from the graft donor. Both conserved end residues are part of each CDR3. The D gene is left open where the match is weak. The listing skips clone size in some rows; elsewhere it reads once, few, many or a size class.

size: .; length: 14; V: TRBV15; D: TRBD1; J: TRBJ2-5; DNA: TGTGCCACCGAACGGACAGGAGGTCGGAGGACCCAGTACTTC; CDR3: CATERTGGRRTQYF
size: .; length: 15; V: TRBV9; D: .; J: TRBJ1-2; DNA: TGTGCCAGCAGCGCTAGGGGGATATCTAACTATGGCTACACCTTC; CDR3: CASSARGISNYGYTF
size: .; length: 15; V: TRBV7-8; D: .; J: TRBJ1-1; DNA: TGTGCCAGCAGCCCTACAAGGAGCGGGAACACTGAAGCTTTCTTT; CDR3: CASSPTRSGNTEAFF
size: .; length: 16; V: TRBV5-8; D: .; J: TRBJ1-5; DNA: TGTGCCAGCAGCTTGGCCGTTCTCAGTAGCAATCAGCCCCAGCATTTT; CDR3: CASSLAVLSSNQPQHF
size: .; length: 13; V: TRBV6-5; D: .; J: TRBJ1-5; DNA: TGTGCCAGCAGTTCGGGGGGCATGGGGCCCCAGCATTTT; CDR3: CASSSGGMGPQHF
size: .; length: 15; V: TRBV4-3; D: .; J: TRBJ2-1; DNA: TGCGCCAGCAGCCAAGGACAGCTGATCTACAATGAGCAGTTCTTC; CDR3: CASSQGQLIYNEQFF
size: .; length: 13; V: TRBV7-8; D: .; J: TRBJ1-1; DNA: TGTGCCAGCAACGCCAGGGGTTCGGCTGAAGCTTTCTTT; CDR3: CASNARGSAEAFF
size: .; length: 16; V: TRBV7-6; D: .; J: TRBJ1-1; DNA: TGTGCCAGCAGCTCCCCGGGGGGGGGTAGAGCCACTGAAGCTTTCTTT; CDR3: CASSSPGGGRATEAFF
size: .; length: 13; V: TRBV7-2; D: .; J: TRBJ2-7; DNA: TGTGCCAGCAGCTTACAGCGGGTTTACGAGCAGTACTTC; CDR3: CASSLQRVYEQYF
size: .; length: 22; V: TRBV4-3; D: .; J: TRBJ2-7; DNA: TGCGCCAGCAGCCAAGATGGTCCGATTGACAGGAGGGGGGGCCTCAACTCCTACGAGCAGTACTTC; CDR3: CASSQDGPIDRRGGLNSYEQYF
size: .; length: 15; V: TRBV27; D: .; J: TRBJ2-1; DNA: TGTGCCAGCAGTTTATTTTTAGCGACGGTTAATGAGCAGTTCTTC; CDR3: CASSLFLATVNEQFF
size: .; length: 15; V: TRBV7-3; D: .; J: TRBJ1-1; DNA: TGTGCCAGCAGCGCGTCTGTACAGGGCGAGACTGAAGCTTTCTTT; CDR3: CASSASVQGETEAFF
size: .; length: 14; V: TRBV7-7; D: TRBD2; J: TRBJ2-7; DNA: TGTGCCAGCAGCTCGCGGGGGGCTAACTACGAGCAGTACTTC; CDR3: CASSSRGANYEQYF
size: once; length: 15; V: TRBV5-4; D: TRBD1; J: TRBJ1-2; DNA: TGTGCCAGCAGCCCCCGACAGGGTTGGGACTATGGCTACACCTTC; CDR3: CASSPRQGWDYGYTF
size: .; length: 15; V: TRBV9; D: TRBD2; J: TRBJ2-2; DNA: TGTGCCAGCAGCGCAAGCGGGGGTAACACCGGGGAGCTGTTTTTT; CDR3: CASSASGGNTGELFF
size: .; length: 16; V: TRBV7-9; D: .; J: TRBJ2-2; DNA: TGTGCCAGCAGCTCTAGAGAGGGACTCGACACCGGGGAGCTGTTTTTT; CDR3: CASSSREGLDTGELFF
size: .; length: 16; V: TRBV9; D: TRBD1; J: TRBJ2-5; DNA: TGTGCCAGCAGCGTAGGGGCCAGGGGGCCGCAGGAGACCCAGTACTTC; CDR3: CASSVGARGPQETQYF
size: .; length: 14; V: TRBV30; D: TRBD1; J: TRBJ1-5; DNA: TGTGCCTGGAGTGTCGGGACAGGGCTCCAGCCCCAGCATTTT; CDR3: CAWSVGTGLQPQHF